The rows below give T cell receptor beta chains drawn from one sample of a study of blood T cell repertoires in COVID-19. The data were produced by immunoSEQ multiplex PCR, yet TCRdb's version contains in-frame clones alone and is incomplete. The data contain hundreds of thousands of clones, 85% of them singletons. The sequenced material came from PBMCs or T cells enriched from blood (not recorded which). The receptors originated from a man aged 40-49 years who had recovered from COVID-19. Each CDR3 is given with its conserved first and last residue. A D gene is named only where the DNA matches it firmly.

cdr3_aa: CASSREQGANTEAFF
cdr3_nt: TGTGCCAGCTCACGGGAACAGGGGGCGAACACTGAAGCTTTCTTT
cdr3_length: 15
j_call: TRBJ1-1
v_call: TRBV18
d_call: TRBD1

cdr3_aa: CASSQDQGARGEKLFF
cdr3_nt: TGTGCCAGCAGCCAAGATCAGGGGGCGAGGGGTGAAAAACTGTTTTTT
cdr3_length: 16
j_call: TRBJ1-4
v_call: TRBV4-2
d_call: TRBD1

cdr3_aa: CSVEEPDSYEQYF
cdr3_nt: TGCAGCGTTGAAGAACCAGATTCCTACGAGCAGTACTTC
cdr3_length: 13
j_call: TRBJ2-7
v_call: TRBV29-1
d_call: .

cdr3_aa: CASSSDQGAGQPQHF
cdr3_nt: TGTGCCAGCAGCTCTGATCAGGGGGCAGGGCAGCCCCAGCATTTT
cdr3_length: 15
j_call: TRBJ1-5
v_call: TRBV6-6
d_call: TRBD1

cdr3_aa: CSVAGHEQYF
cdr3_nt: TGCAGCGTTGCAGGGCACGAGCAGTACTTC
cdr3_length: 10
j_call: TRBJ2-7
v_call: TRBV29-1
d_call: .

cdr3_aa: CASSTTDTSNQPQHF
cdr3_nt: TGTGCCAGTAGTACCACGGACACTAGCAATCAGCCCCAGCATTTT
cdr3_length: 15
j_call: TRBJ1-5
v_call: TRBV19
d_call: .

cdr3_aa: CAWSWRLAVRDEQFF
cdr3_nt: TGTGCCTGGAGTTGGAGACTAGCCGTCCGCGATGAGCAGTTCTTC
cdr3_length: 15
j_call: TRBJ2-1
v_call: TRBV30
d_call: TRBD2

cdr3_aa: CASTPEGSNYGYTF
cdr3_nt: TGTGCCAGCACTCCGGAGGGGAGTAACTATGGCTACACCTTC
cdr3_length: 14
j_call: TRBJ1-2
v_call: TRBV6-5
d_call: .

cdr3_aa: CASRRNQVNYGYTF
cdr3_nt: TGTGCCAGCAGGCGTAATCAGGTTAACTATGGCTACACCTTC
cdr3_length: 14
j_call: TRBJ1-2
v_call: TRBV28
d_call: .

cdr3_aa: CASSPGTGSNTEAFF
cdr3_nt: TGTGCCAGCTCACCAGGTACAGGGTCGAACACTGAAGCTTTCTTT
cdr3_length: 15
j_call: TRBJ1-1
v_call: TRBV18
d_call: .

cdr3_aa: CASSQFPAGVSEQFF
cdr3_nt: TGTGCCAGCAGCCAATTCCCAGCGGGAGTCAGTGAGCAGTTCTTC
cdr3_length: 15
j_call: TRBJ2-1
v_call: TRBV14
d_call: TRBD2

cdr3_aa: CASNAERERNEQFF
cdr3_nt: TGTGCCAGCAACGCTGAGCGGGAGCGTAATGAGCAGTTCTTC
cdr3_length: 14
j_call: TRBJ2-1
v_call: TRBV13
d_call: TRBD2